What follows is one TCR beta chain and its context. Its cognate antigen is unknown. The assay was immunoSEQ multiplex PCR, and TCRdb's table has in-frame clones only and misses some. The table records some 140,000 clones, roughly 79% of them present only once. This specimen comes from a study of cytomegalovirus exposure and HLA in healthy donors. Study-level findings and limits: Researchers counted some 150 TCR beta chains as cytomegalovirus-associated.

Between the trimmed V and J ends, which lost 7 bases and 3 bases, there was a span of 13 bases. Germline values: CDR1 MNHEY, CDR2 SMNVEV (reference sequence). CDR3 length: 14 amino acids. Material: PBMCs. The source is a man between 25 and 39 years old in good health and CMV-seropositive. This sequence joins TRBV27 and TRBJ1-5; D is ambiguous. The CDR3: CASILGQSNQPQHF. CDR3 sequence (DNA): TGTGCCAGCATCCTAGGCCAGTCCAATCAGCCCCAGCATTTT.